This T cell receptor (beta chain) was sequenced in a study of blood T cells in healthy people across ages. A remark on this clonotype: Its matching antigen is unknown. One end of the junction is discordant with germline, which a read error may explain.

General study points: Age showed a roughly linear inverse relationship with TCR beta diversity per million T cells.

There are 19 residues in the CDR3. The V gene's germline CDR1 is MNHEY and CDR2 SVGEGT. Alongside a J-beta primer mix, a sample-barcoded 5' primer served in a second PCR lasting about 6 to 12 cycles. In TCRdb, the 5' RACE reads were re-called with MiXCR into one record per CDR3 protein. The table records roughly 1,100,000 distinct CDR3 sequences, around 27% of them present only once. Another study also made use of these data, one on T cells of mothers and their children.

This receptor was obtained from a girl aged 2-10 years in good health. This rearrangement joins TRBV6-2 or TRBV6-3 to TRBJ1-5; D unresolved. The sequenced sample was blood. DNA for the CDR3: TGTGTCAGCAGTTGCGCAGCGACTGAGGCGGAAGATAGCAATCAGCCCCAGCATTTT. Its protein is CVSSCAATEAEDSNQPQHF.